A selection of T cell receptor beta chains follows, all from one sample in a study of persistence of HIV-infected CD4 T cells. The protocol was immunoSEQ multiplex PCR, while the TCRdb copy is restricted to in-frame clones and leaves out a portion. The profile shows 25,000 to 35,000 clones, more than 75% of them singletons. No antigen has been identified for these receptors. Sequences were derived from CD4+ T cells sorted from PBMCs after approximately 19-hour stimulation, sampled from a patient who received antiretroviral therapy. These receptors were collected from an adult man with HIV who was CMV-seropositive. CDR3s include the opening cysteine and the closing phenylalanine or tryptophan. D genes are given only for firm matches. Clone size is shown for a subset of rows, as once, few, many or a class of expanded clone.

cdr3_length: 14; d_call: NA; clone_size: once; v_call: TRBV27; j_call: TRBJ2-1; cdr3_aa: CASSSLQGFNEQFF; cdr3_nt: TGTGCCAGCAGTTCCCTCCAGGGGTTCAATGAGCAGTTCTTC
cdr3_length: 15; d_call: NA; clone_size: NA; v_call: TRBV10-2; j_call: TRBJ2-6; cdr3_aa: CASSLAGSGANVLTF; cdr3_nt: TGCGCCAGCAGTCTAGCAGGTTCTGGGGCCAACGTCCTGACTTTC
cdr3_length: 14; d_call: NA; clone_size: NA; v_call: TRBV4-2; j_call: TRBJ2-7; cdr3_aa: CASRRSGPPYEQYF; cdr3_nt: TGTGCCAGCAGGAGATCGGGGCCACCCTACGAGCAGTACTTC
cdr3_length: 13; d_call: TRBD2; clone_size: NA; v_call: TRBV18; j_call: TRBJ2-3; cdr3_aa: CASSPAAGDTQYF; cdr3_nt: TGTGCCAGCTCACCTGCAGCGGGGGATACGCAGTATTTT
cdr3_length: 13; d_call: TRBD1; clone_size: NA; v_call: TRBV12-3/TRBV12-4; j_call: TRBJ2-7; cdr3_aa: CASTLGTGKKKYF; cdr3_nt: TGTGCCAGCACCCTTGGGACAGGGAAAAAGAAGTACTTC
cdr3_length: 16; d_call: TRBD2; clone_size: NA; v_call: TRBV4-1; j_call: TRBJ2-7; cdr3_aa: CASSLGRGSDSYEQYF; cdr3_nt: TGCGCCAGCAGCCTGGGGCGGGGGTCCGACTCCTACGAGCAGTACTTC
cdr3_length: 14; d_call: TRBD1; clone_size: NA; v_call: TRBV7-8; j_call: TRBJ2-7; cdr3_aa: CASSPRDRNYEQYF; cdr3_nt: TGTGCCAGCAGCCCGAGGGACAGAAACTACGAGCAGTACTTC
cdr3_length: 14; d_call: NA; clone_size: NA; v_call: TRBV7-2; j_call: TRBJ2-7; cdr3_aa: CASSFSTNSYEQYF; cdr3_nt: TGTGCCAGCAGCTTTTCGACGAACTCCTACGAGCAGTACTTC
cdr3_length: 17; d_call: NA; clone_size: NA; v_call: TRBV19; j_call: TRBJ1-5; cdr3_aa: CASSAIPGLGAFWTQHF; cdr3_nt: TGTGCCAGTAGTGCCATCCCGGGGTTAGGGGCCTTCTGGACCCAGCATTTT
cdr3_length: 14; d_call: NA; clone_size: NA; v_call: TRBV5-1; j_call: TRBJ2-3; cdr3_aa: CASSFRDGGDTQYF; cdr3_nt: TGCGCCAGCAGCTTCAGGGATGGGGGAGATACGCAGTATTTT
cdr3_length: 17; d_call: NA; clone_size: NA; v_call: TRBV3-1/TRBV3-2; j_call: TRBJ2-1; cdr3_aa: CASSQIRGPRSYNEQFF; cdr3_nt: TGTGCCAGCAGCCAAATACGGGGACCCCGCTCCTACAATGAGCAGTTCTTC
cdr3_length: 16; d_call: NA; clone_size: NA; v_call: TRBV4-1; j_call: TRBJ1-6; cdr3_aa: CATPPLGEQGESPLHF; cdr3_nt: TGCGCCACGCCTCCTCTGGGGGAGCAGGGAGAATCACCCCTCCACTTT
cdr3_length: 15; d_call: NA; clone_size: NA; v_call: TRBV24-1; j_call: TRBJ1-3; cdr3_aa: CATSESGNSGNTIYF; cdr3_nt: TGTGCCACCAGTGAGAGTGGTAACTCTGGAAACACCATATATTTT
cdr3_length: 17; d_call: TRBD1; clone_size: NA; v_call: TRBV2; j_call: TRBJ2-7; cdr3_aa: CASSEEGTGTGAYEQYF; cdr3_nt: TGTGCCAGCAGTGAAGAGGGGACAGGGACGGGAGCCTACGAGCAGTACTTC
cdr3_length: 11; d_call: NA; clone_size: once; v_call: TRBV30; j_call: TRBJ1-1; cdr3_aa: CAWSPVTEAFF; cdr3_nt: TGTGCCTGGAGTCCAGTTACTGAAGCTTTCTTT
cdr3_length: 12; d_call: NA; clone_size: few; v_call: TRBV2; j_call: TRBJ1-5; cdr3_aa: CASRATNQPQHF; cdr3_nt: TGTGCCAGCAGGGCCACTAATCAGCCCCAGCATTTT
cdr3_length: 16; d_call: TRBD1; clone_size: NA; v_call: TRBV24-1; j_call: TRBJ2-7; cdr3_aa: CATSDSGTGRRYEQYF; cdr3_nt: TGTGCCACCAGTGATTCCGGGACAGGGAGGCGTTACGAGCAGTACTTC
cdr3_length: 17; d_call: TRBD1; clone_size: NA; v_call: TRBV4-1; j_call: TRBJ2-1; cdr3_aa: CASSQARLQGAGNEQFF; cdr3_nt: TGCGCCAGCAGCCAGGCCCGGTTACAGGGGGCCGGCAATGAGCAGTTCTTC
cdr3_length: 14; d_call: TRBD2; clone_size: NA; v_call: TRBV28; j_call: TRBJ2-7; cdr3_aa: CASSAGGWRNEQYF; cdr3_nt: TGTGCCAGCAGTGCGGGAGGGTGGAGGAACGAGCAGTACTTC
cdr3_length: 14; d_call: TRBD1; clone_size: NA; v_call: TRBV28; j_call: TRBJ2-7; cdr3_aa: CASSTWDRAHEQYF; cdr3_nt: TGTGCCAGCAGTACGTGGGACAGGGCCCACGAGCAGTACTTC
cdr3_length: 17; d_call: NA; clone_size: NA; v_call: TRBV18; j_call: TRBJ2-2; cdr3_aa: CASSPQSRGQNTGELFF; cdr3_nt: TGTGCCAGCTCACCCCAATCCCGGGGGCAGAACACCGGGGAGCTGTTTTTT
cdr3_length: 15; d_call: TRBD1; clone_size: NA; v_call: TRBV18; j_call: TRBJ1-4; cdr3_aa: CASSRGTGGSGKLFF; cdr3_nt: TGTGCCAGCTCACGAGGGACAGGGGGCTCCGGAAAACTGTTTTTT
cdr3_length: 15; d_call: TRBD2; clone_size: NA; v_call: TRBV5-1; j_call: TRBJ2-3; cdr3_aa: CASSRSGGYTDTQYF; cdr3_nt: TGCGCCAGCAGCCGTAGCGGGGGATACACAGATACGCAGTATTTT
cdr3_length: 8; d_call: NA; clone_size: NA; v_call: TRBV7-5; j_call: TRBJ2-5; cdr3_aa: CARSPEYF; cdr3_nt: TGTGCCAGAAGCCCGGAGTACTTC
cdr3_length: 12; d_call: NA; clone_size: once; v_call: TRBV5-5; j_call: TRBJ2-5; cdr3_aa: CASSLAGETQYF; cdr3_nt: TGTGCCAGCAGCTTGGCTGGGGAGACCCAGTACTTC
cdr3_length: 17; d_call: NA; clone_size: few; v_call: TRBV7-9; j_call: TRBJ2-1; cdr3_aa: CASSLSLGGGTYNEQFF; cdr3_nt: TGTGCCAGCAGCTTATCCCTGGGAGGGGGGACCTACAATGAGCAGTTCTTC
cdr3_length: 15; d_call: NA; clone_size: NA; v_call: TRBV5-6; j_call: TRBJ2-4; cdr3_aa: CASSRGRLAKNIQYF; cdr3_nt: TGTGCCAGCAGCCGTGGGAGGTTGGCCAAAAACATTCAGTACTTC
cdr3_length: 13; d_call: NA; clone_size: NA; v_call: TRBV6-5; j_call: TRBJ1-5; cdr3_aa: CASNHAGNQPQHF; cdr3_nt: TGTGCCAGCAATCATGCTGGCAATCAGCCCCAGCATTTT
cdr3_length: 14; d_call: NA; clone_size: NA; v_call: TRBV28; j_call: TRBJ1-2; cdr3_aa: CASRLSGGTYGYTF; cdr3_nt: TGTGCCAGCAGGCTATCGGGGGGGACCTATGGCTACACCTTC
cdr3_length: 16; d_call: NA; clone_size: NA; v_call: TRBV28; j_call: TRBJ1-2; cdr3_aa: CASSHRWPGGRLGYTF; cdr3_nt: TGTGCCAGCAGCCATAGGTGGCCGGGCGGTAGGTTGGGCTACACCTTC
cdr3_length: 16; d_call: NA; clone_size: NA; v_call: TRBV10-2; j_call: TRBJ2-6; cdr3_aa: CASSESRASGANVLTF; cdr3_nt: TGCGCCAGCAGTGAGTCGCGGGCCTCTGGGGCCAACGTCCTGACTTTC
cdr3_length: 14; d_call: NA; clone_size: NA; v_call: TRBV6-5; j_call: TRBJ1-3; cdr3_aa: CASIRQISGNTIYF; cdr3_nt: TGTGCCAGCATACGACAGATCTCTGGAAACACCATATATTTT
cdr3_length: 14; d_call: NA; clone_size: NA; v_call: TRBV19; j_call: TRBJ1-6; cdr3_aa: CASNSDGYNSPLHF; cdr3_nt: TGTGCCAGTAACTCGGACGGATATAATTCACCCCTCCACTTT
cdr3_length: 14; d_call: TRBD1; clone_size: NA; v_call: TRBV18; j_call: TRBJ1-6; cdr3_aa: CASSEDRGRSPLHF; cdr3_nt: TGTGCCAGCTCAGAAGACAGGGGGCGTTCACCCCTCCACTTT
cdr3_length: 13; d_call: NA; clone_size: NA; v_call: TRBV10-3; j_call: TRBJ2-3; cdr3_aa: CASTGTSTDTQYF; cdr3_nt: TGTGCTTCGACAGGGACTAGCACAGATACGCAGTATTTT
cdr3_length: 15; d_call: NA; clone_size: NA; v_call: TRBV2; j_call: TRBJ1-6; cdr3_aa: CASRARGDYNSPLHF; cdr3_nt: TGTGCCAGCAGGGCCAGGGGAGACTATAATTCACCCCTCCACTTT
cdr3_length: 15; d_call: NA; clone_size: NA; v_call: TRBV10-1; j_call: TRBJ2-1; cdr3_aa: CASSELTEPLGGQFF; cdr3_nt: TGCGCCAGCAGTGAGTTAACGGAGCCCTTAGGTGGGCAGTTCTTC
cdr3_length: 15; d_call: NA; clone_size: NA; v_call: TRBV5-1; j_call: TRBJ1-3; cdr3_aa: CASRDTASSGNTIYF; cdr3_nt: TGCGCCAGCAGAGATACAGCGAGCTCTGGAAACACCATATATTTT
cdr3_length: 12; d_call: NA; clone_size: NA; v_call: TRBV3-1/TRBV3-2; j_call: TRBJ2-3; cdr3_aa: CASSPGGGSQYF; cdr3_nt: TGTGCCAGCAGCCCAGGGGGGGGTTCGCAGTATTTT
cdr3_length: 17; d_call: TRBD2; clone_size: NA; v_call: TRBV5-4; j_call: TRBJ2-3; cdr3_aa: CASSPRLAGGGEDTQYF; cdr3_nt: TGTGCCAGCAGCCCGAGGCTAGCGGGGGGCGGGGAAGATACGCAGTATTTT
cdr3_length: 14; d_call: NA; clone_size: NA; v_call: TRBV6-1; j_call: TRBJ2-3; cdr3_aa: CASSDQRGTDTQYF; cdr3_nt: TGTGCCAGCAGTGACCAGCGGGGCACAGATACGCAGTATTTT
cdr3_length: 16; d_call: NA; clone_size: NA; v_call: TRBV7-9; j_call: TRBJ2-1; cdr3_aa: CASSLSKGVSYNEQFF; cdr3_nt: TGTGCCAGCAGCTTATCGAAGGGAGTCTCCTACAATGAGCAGTTCTTC
cdr3_length: 14; d_call: TRBD1; clone_size: NA; v_call: TRBV5-1; j_call: TRBJ2-7; cdr3_aa: CASSLTGGPYEQYF; cdr3_nt: TGCGCCAGCAGCTTGACAGGGGGCCCCTACGAGCAGTACTTC
cdr3_length: 14; d_call: NA; clone_size: NA; v_call: TRBV5-1; j_call: TRBJ2-3; cdr3_aa: CASSLAGGTDTQYF; cdr3_nt: TGCGCCAGCAGCTTGGCGGGGGGCACAGATACGCAGTATTTT
cdr3_length: 14; d_call: NA; clone_size: once; v_call: TRBV9; j_call: TRBJ2-2; cdr3_aa: CASSRGRAAGELFF; cdr3_nt: TGTGCCAGCAGCAGAGGCAGGGCGGCCGGGGAGCTGTTTTTT
cdr3_length: 15; d_call: TRBD1; clone_size: NA; v_call: TRBV11-3; j_call: TRBJ2-1; cdr3_aa: CASSPGTGYYNEQFF; cdr3_nt: TGTGCCAGCAGCCCCGGGACAGGGTACTACAATGAGCAGTTCTTC
cdr3_length: 15; d_call: TRBD1; clone_size: once; v_call: TRBV5-1; j_call: TRBJ2-7; cdr3_aa: CASSRGTGTSYEQYF; cdr3_nt: TGCGCCAGCAGCCGAGGGACAGGGACCTCCTACGAGCAGTACTTC
cdr3_length: 15; d_call: NA; clone_size: NA; v_call: TRBV9; j_call: TRBJ1-2; cdr3_aa: CASSEGGPPIYGYTF; cdr3_nt: TGTGCCAGCAGCGAGGGGGGCCCTCCGATTTATGGCTACACCTTC
cdr3_length: 15; d_call: TRBD1; clone_size: NA; v_call: TRBV4-1; j_call: TRBJ2-4; cdr3_aa: CASSQAWGQGHIQYF; cdr3_nt: TGCGCCAGCAGCCAAGCCTGGGGACAGGGTCACATTCAGTACTTC
cdr3_length: 11; d_call: NA; clone_size: few; v_call: TRBV20-1; j_call: TRBJ2-7; cdr3_aa: CSARITGEQYF; cdr3_nt: TGCAGTGCTAGAATAACAGGGGAGCAGTACTTC
cdr3_length: 13; d_call: TRBD1; clone_size: NA; v_call: TRBV5-1; j_call: TRBJ1-2; cdr3_aa: CASSLGQSRGYTF; cdr3_nt: TGCGCCAGCAGCCTGGGACAGAGTCGGGGCTACACCTTC